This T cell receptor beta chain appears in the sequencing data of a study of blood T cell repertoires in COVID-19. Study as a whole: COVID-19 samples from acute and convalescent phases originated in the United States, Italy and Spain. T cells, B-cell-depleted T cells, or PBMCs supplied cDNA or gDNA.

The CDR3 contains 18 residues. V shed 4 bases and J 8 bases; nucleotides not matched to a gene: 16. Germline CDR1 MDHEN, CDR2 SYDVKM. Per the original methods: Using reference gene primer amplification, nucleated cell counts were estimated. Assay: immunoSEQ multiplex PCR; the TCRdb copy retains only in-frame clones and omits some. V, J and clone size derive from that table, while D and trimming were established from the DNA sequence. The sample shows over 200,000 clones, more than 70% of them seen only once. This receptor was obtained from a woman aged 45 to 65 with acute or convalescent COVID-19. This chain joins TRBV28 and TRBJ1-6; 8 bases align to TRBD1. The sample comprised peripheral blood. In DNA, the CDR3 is TGTGCCAGCAGTTATCGTCCAGGGGGCGCGGGTGGAGATTCACCCCTCCACTTT. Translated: CASSYRPGGAGGDSPLHF.